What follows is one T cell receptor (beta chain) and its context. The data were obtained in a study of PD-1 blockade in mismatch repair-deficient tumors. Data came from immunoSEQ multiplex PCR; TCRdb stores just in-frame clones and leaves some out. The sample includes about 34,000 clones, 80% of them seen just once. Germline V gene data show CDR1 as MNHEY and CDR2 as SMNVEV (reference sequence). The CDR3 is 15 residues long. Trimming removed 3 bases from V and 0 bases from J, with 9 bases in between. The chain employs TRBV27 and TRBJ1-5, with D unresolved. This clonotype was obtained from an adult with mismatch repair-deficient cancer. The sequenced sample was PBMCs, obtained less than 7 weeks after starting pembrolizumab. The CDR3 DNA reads TGTGCCAGCAGTTTGAGGCCCTATAGCAATCAGCCCCAGCATTTT. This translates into CASSLRPYSNQPQHF.